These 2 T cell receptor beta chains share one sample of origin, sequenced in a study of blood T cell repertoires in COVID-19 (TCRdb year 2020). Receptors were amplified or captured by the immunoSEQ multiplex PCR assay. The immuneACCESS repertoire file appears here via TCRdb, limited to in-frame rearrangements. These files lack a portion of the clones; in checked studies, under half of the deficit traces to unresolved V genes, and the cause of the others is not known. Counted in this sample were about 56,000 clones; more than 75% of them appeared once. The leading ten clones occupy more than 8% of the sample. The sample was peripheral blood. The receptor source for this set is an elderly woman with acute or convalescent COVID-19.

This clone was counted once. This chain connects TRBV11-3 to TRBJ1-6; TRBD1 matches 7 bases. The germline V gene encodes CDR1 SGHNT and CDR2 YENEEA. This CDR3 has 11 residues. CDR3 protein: CAWQGDSPLHF. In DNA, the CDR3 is TGTGCTTGGCAGGGGGATTCACCCCTCCACTTT.

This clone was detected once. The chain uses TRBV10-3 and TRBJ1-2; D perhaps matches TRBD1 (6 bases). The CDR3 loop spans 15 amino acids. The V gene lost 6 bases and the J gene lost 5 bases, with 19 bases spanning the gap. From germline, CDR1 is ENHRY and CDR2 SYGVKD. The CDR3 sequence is CAIRSTDSGIYGYTF. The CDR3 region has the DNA TGTGCCATCAGATCGACGGACAGCGGAATTTATGGCTACACCTTC.